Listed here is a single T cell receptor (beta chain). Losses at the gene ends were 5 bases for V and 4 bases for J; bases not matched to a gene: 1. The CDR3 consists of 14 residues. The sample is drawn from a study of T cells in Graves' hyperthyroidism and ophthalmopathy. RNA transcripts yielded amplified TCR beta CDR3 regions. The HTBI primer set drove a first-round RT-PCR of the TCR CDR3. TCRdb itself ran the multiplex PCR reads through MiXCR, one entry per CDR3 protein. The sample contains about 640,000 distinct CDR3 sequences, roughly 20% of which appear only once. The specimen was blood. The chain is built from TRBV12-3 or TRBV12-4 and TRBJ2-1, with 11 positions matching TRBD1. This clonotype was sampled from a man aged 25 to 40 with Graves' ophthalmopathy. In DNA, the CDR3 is TGTGCCAGCAGTGGGACAGGGGGTTACAATGAGCAGTTCTTC. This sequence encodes CASSGTGGYNEQFF.